Below, 22 T cell receptor beta chains from the same sample are listed, as sequenced in a study of neurological immune-mediated disorders. TCRdb fed the 5' RACE reads into MiXCR, producing one record per CDR3 protein. The sample lists roughly 120,000 distinct CDR3 sequences, roughly 3.2% seen once, with 1% to 1.5% in the top ten. The sample consisted of PBMCs. The receptor source for this set is a woman in her thirties with multiple sclerosis.

There are many counts of this clonotype. The CDR3 sequence is CASSLGELRRGYTDTQYF. In DNA, the CDR3 is TGTGCCAGCAGCTTGGGGGAACTTCGGCGGGGATATACAGATACGCAGTATTTT. The chain combines TRBV5-6 with TRBJ2-3, with D possibly TRBD2 on 6 matching bases. Germline assignment: CDR1 SGHDT and CDR2 YYEEEE. V shed 0 bases and J shed 3 bases, with 20 bases lying between them. The CDR3 totals 18 residues. Supplemented by reference TRBV5-6 and TRBJ2-3, the full variable domain reads DAGVTQSPTHLIKTRGQQVTLRCSPKSGHDTVSWYQQALGQGPQFIFQYYEEEERQRGNFPDRFSGHQFPNYSSELNVNALLLGDSALYLCASSLGELRRGYTDTQYFGPGTRLTVL.

At least ten counts were recorded for this clonotype. The CDR3 sequence is CASSEYQRQGLEKLFF. The CDR3 coding sequence is TGTGCCAGCAGTGAATATCAGCGGCAGGGACTTGAAAAACTGTTTTTT. This chain connects TRBV25-1 to TRBJ1-4, with a tentative D call TRBD1 (5 bases). Trimming pared 0 bases from V and 7 bases from J, leaving 15 bases between. The germline gives CDR1 MGHDK, CDR2 SYGVNS. The CDR3 sequence is 16 residues long.

This clonotype has ten or more counts. J is TRBJ2-3 and V is TRBV7-2; D not certain. This CDR3 region has 14 residues. Germline loops: CDR1 SGHTA, CDR2 FQGNSA. V shed 3 bases and J shed 6 bases, with 13 bases lying between them. CDR3 sequence (DNA): TGTGCCAGCAGCTTGAGGCCGACAACGGATACGCAGTATTTT. This sequence encodes CASSLRPTTDTQYF.

This clonotype was recorded many times. V and J are TRBV20-1 and TRBJ2-7, with 13 bases lining up with TRBD2. The CDR3 covers 14 residues. Trimming removed 5 bases from V and 3 bases from J; junction bases left unmatched: 4. Germline V gene sequence: CDR1 DFQATT, CDR2 SNEGSKA (reference sequence). The CDR3 DNA sequence: TGCAGTGCTGCCCGGACTAGCGGGGGCTACGAGCAGTACTTC. Residues: CSAARTSGGYEQYF.

This clonotype has at least ten counts. The chain carries TRBV7-2 and TRBJ1-5; D is unresolved. V shed 5 bases and J shed 0 bases, with 5 bases lying between them. CDR1 is SGHTA and CDR2 is FQGNSA in the germline V gene. The CDR3 has 13 amino acids. CDR3 DNA sequence: TGTGCCAGCAGCCGCTATAGCAATCAGCCCCAGCATTTT. Amino acid sequence: CASSRYSNQPQHF.

This clonotype has ten or more counts. The chain has TRBV4-3 and TRBJ2-3; 7 bases fit TRBD2. Germline loops: CDR1 LGHNA, CDR2 YSLEER. With 3 bases clipped from V and 2 bases from J, the junction kept 8 bases outside the gene matches. The CDR3 has 16 residues. The CDR3 protein is CASSQSLSGTTDTQYF. CDR3 sequence (DNA): TGCGCCAGCAGCCAGAGCCTAAGCGGGACCACAGATACGCAGTATTTT.

The table lists this clonotype with many counts. The chain links TRBV20-1 to TRBJ2-1, with a weak D call TRBD2 (6 bases). The V end was cut by 5 bases, the J end by 10 bases, with 12 bases between. Germline CDR1 reads DFQATT; CDR2 reads SNEGSKA (reference sequence). CDR3 length: 11 amino acids. The chain's CDR3 is CSAGTRAEQFF. The DNA for the CDR3 is TGCAGTGCTGGGACTCGGGCCGAGCAGTTCTTC.

This clonotype was detected ten times or more. The chain is built from TRBV7-2 and TRBJ2-4; D may be TRBD1 (5 bases). From germline, CDR1 is SGHTA and CDR2 FQGNSA. The CDR3 is 13 amino acids. The V and J ends lost 4 bases and 6 bases respectively, with 10 bases between them. CDR3 loop: CASSYRQRNIQYF. CDR3 DNA sequence: TGTGCCAGCAGCTACCGACAGAGAAACATTCAGTACTTC.

This clonotype was seen ten or more times. The chain links TRBV6-5 to TRBJ1-2; 10 bases align to TRBD1. This CDR3 is built from 13 residues. V gave up 6 bases and J gave up 4 bases; unmatched junction bases: 2. Germline CDR1 and CDR2: MNHEY and SVGAGI. Here the CDR3 reads CASRGDRGYGYTF. The CDR3 nucleotides are TGTGCCAGCAGGGGGGACAGGGGCTATGGCTACACCTTC.

This clonotype was observed at least ten times. V and J are TRBV5-1 and TRBJ2-7, with 7 bases that match TRBD1. Germline-derived CDR1 and CDR2 are SGHRS and YFSETQ. The ends lost 0 bases at V and 3 bases at J; junction bases unmatched: 12. The CDR3 contains 17 residues. CDR3 DNA: TGCGCCAGCAGCTTGGAAGGGACAGCCCAGTTCCTCTACGAGCAGTACTTC. As protein: CASSLEGTAQFLYEQYF. Full variable domain (rest looked up from reference TRBV5-1 and TRBJ2-7): KAGVTQTPRYLIKTRGQQVTLSCSPISGHRSVSWYQQTPGQGLQFLFEYFSETQRNKGNFPGRFSGRQFSNSRSEMNVSTLELGDSALYLCASSLEGTAQFLYEQYFGPGTRLTVT.

This clonotype was counted at least ten times. The V and J genes are TRBV5-1 and TRBJ2-7; D ambiguous. The CDR3 is 13 residues long. Germline assignment: CDR1 SGHRS and CDR2 YFSETQ. V lost 2 bases and J lost 2, with 8 bases in between. In nucleotides, the CDR3 is TGCGCCAGCAGCTTTGAGGCAACCTACGAGCAGTACTTC. Its protein is CASSFEATYEQYF.

This clonotype appeared many times. The chain has TRBV29-1 and TRBJ2-5; D might be TRBD2 (6 bases). CDR1 is SQVTM, CDR2 ANQGSEA, per germline. V was pared by 6 bases and J by 9 bases, with 20 bases between. The CDR3 sequence is 13 residues long. The CDR3 spells CSVAYSSGGAQYF. The CDR3 DNA sequence: TGCAGCGTGGCCTACAGTTCCGGAGGGGCCCAGTACTTC.

At least ten counts were recorded for this clonotype. This chain connects TRBV7-2 to TRBJ2-7, with D possibly TRBD2 on 5 matching bases. CDR1 and CDR2 from the germline V gene are SGHTA and FQGNSA. This CDR3 spans 14 amino acids. The V end was cut by 4 bases, the J end by 0 bases, with 10 bases between. CDR3 protein: CASSSGFFSYEQYF. The CDR3, as DNA: TGTGCCAGCAGCTCGGGGTTCTTCTCCTACGAGCAGTACTTC.

The table lists this clonotype with many counts. The chain employs TRBV18 and TRBJ2-7; 8 bases are a match to TRBD2. CDR1 is KGHSH and CDR2 is LQKENI in the germline V gene. This CDR3 has 15 amino acids. The V gene end was trimmed by 0 bases and the J gene end by 6 bases; junction bases not matched to a gene: 7. In DNA form, the CDR3 reads TGTGCCAGCTCACCACCAGGGGCGGGAGGATCCGAGCAGTACTTC. Translated, it gives CASSPPGAGGSEQYF.

This clonotype was counted many times. The chain uses TRBV7-7 and TRBJ2-5; TRBD1 matches 7 bases. This CDR3 contains 15 residues. CDR1 SSHAT and CDR2 FNYEAQ come from the germline V gene (reference sequence). Trimming cost V 3 bases and J 2 bases; bases outside gene matches: 6. CDR3 sequence reads: CASSLGPTGQETQYF. CDR3 coding DNA: TGTGCCAGCAGCTTGGGGCCGACAGGGCAAGAGACCCAGTACTTC.

This clonotype has a count of ten or more. This chain links TRBV6-2 or TRBV6-3 with TRBJ2-7; D gene unclear. With 3 bases removed from V and 6 bases from J, the gap between germline ends came to 18 bases. The CDR3 is made up of 15 amino acids. CDR1 is MNHEY and CDR2 is SVGEGT in the germline V gene. The chain's CDR3 is CASSYRSLFQSEQYF. In DNA, the CDR3 is TGTGCCAGCAGTTATCGTTCTTTGTTCCAGAGCGAGCAGTACTTC.

As concerns this clonotype: A read error may produce the germline difference seen at one junction end. The V gene is TRBV18, the J gene TRBJ1-5, with TRBD1 matching 8 bases. The CDR3 loop spans 16 amino acids. Germline loops: CDR1 KGHSH, CDR2 LQKENI. In nucleotides, the CDR3 is TGTGCCAGCTCAGGGTCGACAGGGGCAAGCAATAAGACCCAGAATTTT. Protein sequence: CASSGSTGASNKTQNF.

This clonotype was seen many times. The chain carries TRBV9 and TRBJ2-3; 8 bases fit TRBD2. Germline V gene data show CDR1 as SGDLS and CDR2 as YYNGEE. The CDR3 length is 14 residues. With V trimmed by 3 bases and J by 3 bases, 3 bases remained unmatched. The DNA for the CDR3 is TGTGCCAGCAGCGAAGCGGGAGCAACAGATACGCAGTATTTT. It yields the protein CASSEAGATDTQYF.

This clonotype has a count of ten or more. The genes are TRBV29-1 and TRBJ2-1; TRBD2 matches at 9 bases. CDR3 length equals 14 residues. The J segment lost 4 bases and the V segment lost 3 bases, leaving 4 bases of the junction unmatched. The germline gives CDR1 SQVTM, CDR2 ANQGSEA. The CDR3 is CSVDSSGMYNEQFF. CDR3 coding DNA: TGCAGCGTTGATTCTAGCGGGATGTACAATGAGCAGTTCTTC.

At least ten counts were recorded for this clonotype. The chain has TRBV5-1 and TRBJ2-1; 9 bases fit TRBD1. This CDR3 region has 18 residues. The V and J ends lost 0 bases and 2 bases, in that order; junction bases with no gene match: 9. CDR1 and CDR2 (germline): SGHRS, YFSETQ. The DNA of the CDR3 is TGCGCCAGCAGCTTGGTGAGGGTGGGACAGGGTCCCTACAATGAGCAGTTCTTC. Residues: CASSLVRVGQGPYNEQFF.

The table lists this clonotype with many counts. The chain is built from TRBV5-1 and TRBJ2-5; D might be TRBD2 (6 bases). CDR3 length: 12 residues. The germline V gene has CDR1 SGHRS and CDR2 YFSETQ. V lost 4 bases and J lost 2, with 6 bases in between. In DNA form, the CDR3 reads TGCGCCAGCAGCGGGGGGCAAGAGACCCAGTACTTC. Translating gives CASSGGQETQYF. The whole variable domain, filled in from reference TRBV5-1 and TRBJ2-5, reads KAGVTQTPRYLIKTRGQQVTLSCSPISGHRSVSWYQQTPGQGLQFLFEYFSETQRNKGNFPGRFSGRQFSNSRSEMNVSTLELGDSALYLCASSGGQETQYFGPGTRLLVL.

This clonotype was seen repeatedly, ten times or more. The CDR3 nucleotides read TGTGCCAGCAGCGCCAGTTGGGAGTATAATTCACCCCTCCACTTT. It codes for CASSASWEYNSPLHF. The rearrangement uses TRBV5-5 and TRBJ1-6; D is uncertain. The length of the CDR3 is 15 residues. Germline CDR1 reads SGHKS; CDR2 reads YYEKEE (reference sequence). Trimming took off 4 bases at V and 4 bases at J, with 12 bases between the two ends.